This T cell receptor beta chain was recovered during a study of blood T cell repertoires in COVID-19 (dated by TCRdb to between 2020 and 2021). At the level of the whole study: Samples covering the acute and convalescent phases of COVID-19 were provided by collaborators in the United States, Italy and Spain. The prospective study material was composed of cDNA or gDNA derived from T cells, B-cell-depleted T cells, or PBMCs. The dataset comprised deeply sampled blood TCRbeta repertoires from subjects exposed to, actively infected with, or recovered from COVID-19. A freely available public database, intended as a resource for researchers studying the immune response to SARS-CoV-2, is where the repertoires were released. Samples came from the ongoing ImmuneRACE study (first 160 participants) plus 1,254 subjects from 6 global collaborators. Nearly every sample came with metadata listing a de-identified subject ID, COVID-19 status, age in years and sex. Where HLA class I and class II types were available, the types were taken from metadata supplied by the sample provider, not from assay-based typing.

The CDR3 measures 15 amino acids from cysteine to phenylalanine. The retained sequence is limited to the CDR3, 45 bases, with the frame set at the first base. Reading the germline V gene gives CDR1 SGHTA and CDR2 FQGTGA. At the junction V is shortened by 3 bases and J by 1 base; bases outside the gene matches: 2. Whole blood was collected in K2EDTA tubes by collaborating institutions according to the institutions' own protocols. For TCRbeta analysis, collaborators shipped samples in one of three forms: frozen whole blood, isolated PBMCs, or DNA extracted from either of those sample types. Overall results and qualifications from the work: The amount of clinical and demographic metadata varied by source and participant and was provided uncurated.

TCRbeta CDR3 regions were amplified from genomic DNA using the immunoSEQ Assay, a bias-controlled multiplex PCR. In the authors' own workflow: Nucleated cell counts per sample were estimated from amplification of reference gene primers within the assay. To quantify the absolute abundance of each unique TCRbeta CDR3 rearrangement, sequence reads were collapsed and filtered. For each sample, productive Simpson clonality was calculated by taking the square root of Simpson's diversity index across productive rearrangements. TCRdb took this table from immuneACCESS and kept in-frame rearrangements with V and J called. Such tables lack part of the clones; where checked against another copy, unresolved V genes explain under half of the gap, and the rest is unexplained. V and J calls plus clone size are reproduced from that table; the DNA served to infer D and trimming. Here the sample has about 100,000 clones; around 92% occur a single time. The ten most abundant clones make up approximately 5.8% of the sample.

Comments on this clone: Its antigen specificity is not known. The input lacks base qualities; no much larger clone sits a single base away.

This TCR derives from a man over 45 with active COVID-19. The chain was built from TRBV7-3 and TRBJ2-2, with TRBD1 identical over 7 junction bases. Sequenced input: peripheral blood. CDR3 reads: CASSLRTGNTGELFF. The DNA sequence is given as TGTGCCAGCAGCTTGAGGACAGGGAACACCGGGGAGCTGTTTTTT.